This T cell receptor beta chain was captured in a study of persistence of HIV-infected CD4 T cells. Study summary: CD4+ T cells responding to CMV or HIV-1 Gag were isolated.

Lysates of CMV-infected fibroblasts at roughly 10 ug/mL stimulated these cells. CD40L-negative CD69-negative CD45RO-high memory CD4+ T cells were sorted as populations depleted of antigen-responding cells. These HIV-1-infected adults initiated suppressive ART in chronic infection. Undetectable plasma HIV-1 RNA below 50 copies/mL lasted at least 4 years. A remark on this clone: Its target is unknown.

The libraries were made with immunoSEQ version 4 in survey mode. Repertoires were generated with immunoSEQ multiplex PCR, while TCRdb's copy carries only in-frame clones and drops some. The sample has more than 30,000 clones; about four fifths are singletons. Germline lookup yields CDR1 SGHTA and CDR2 FQGTGA. V gave up 5 bases and J gave up 6 bases, with 14 bases separating them. The CDR3 length is 13 residues. The input for sequencing was CD4+ T cells sorted from PBMCs after roughly 18-hour stimulation, taken from a patient who received antiretroviral therapy. The V gene is TRBV7-3, the J gene TRBJ2-7; TRBD1 is a possible D gene (6 bases). This receptor was obtained from an adult woman with HIV who was CMV-seropositive. CDR3 protein: CASSPTKTGEQYF. CDR3 nucleotides: TGTGCCAGCAGCCCTACTAAGACAGGCGAGCAGTACTTC.